This T cell receptor (beta chain) is drawn from a study of OX40 agonist ivuxolimab in advanced cancers. Whole-study results and caveats: Expanded clones were, on average, more numerous in CD8+ T cells than in CD4+. At doses 0.1 to 3.0 mg/kg, CD4+ and CD8+ clones expanded.

As concerns this clone: Its target is unknown.

TCRdb's table, derived via immunoSEQ multiplex PCR, lists solely in-frame clones and lacks some. The data show about 150,000 clones, with 94% seen just once and about 0.31% held by the top ten. Germline V lookup: CDR1 MNHNS, CDR2 SASEGT. Trimming cost V 7 bases and J 4 bases; bases outside gene matches: 7. The CDR3 runs 14 residues. This TCR was recovered from an adult with an advanced solid tumor such as melanoma, head and neck, liver or kidney cancer. The chain employs TRBV6-1 and TRBJ2-1, with 7 bases aligning to TRBD2. Here the sequenced sample was CD4+ or CD8+ T cells sorted from blood, taken in a trial of the OX40 agonist ivuxolimab. The CDR3 nucleotides are TGTGCCAGCACCTGGGAGGGGACTTACAATGAGCAGTTCTTC. Protein sequence: CASTWEGTYNEQFF.